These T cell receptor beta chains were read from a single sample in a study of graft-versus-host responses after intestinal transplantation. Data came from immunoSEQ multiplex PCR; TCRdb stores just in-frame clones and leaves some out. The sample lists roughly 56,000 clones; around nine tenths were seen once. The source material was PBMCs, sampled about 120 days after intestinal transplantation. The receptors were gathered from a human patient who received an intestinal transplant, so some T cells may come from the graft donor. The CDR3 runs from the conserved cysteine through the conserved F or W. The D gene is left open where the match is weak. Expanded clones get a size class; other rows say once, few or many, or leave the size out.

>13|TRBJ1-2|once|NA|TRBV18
CASSPRDNYGYTF
TGTGCCAGCTCACCCCGGGACAACTATGGCTACACCTTC
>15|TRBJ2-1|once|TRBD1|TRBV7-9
CASSPRTGLLNEQFF
TGTGCCAGCAGCCCCAGGACAGGGCTTTTAAATGAGCAGTTCTTC
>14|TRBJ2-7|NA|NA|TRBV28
CASSLRVGAYEQYF
TGTGCCAGCAGTTTACGGGTCGGGGCCTACGAGCAGTACTTC
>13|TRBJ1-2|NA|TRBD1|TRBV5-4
CASSPDRDPGYTF
TGTGCCAGCAGCCCGGACAGGGACCCTGGCTACACCTTC
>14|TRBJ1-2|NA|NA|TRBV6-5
CASSYSQPNYGYTF
TGTGCCAGCAGTTACTCCCAACCAAACTATGGCTACACCTTC
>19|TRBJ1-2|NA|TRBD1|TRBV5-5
CASSLSRQGRGIGDYGYTF
TGTGCCAGCAGCTTGTCCAGACAGGGGAGAGGGATTGGGGACTATGGCTACACCTTC
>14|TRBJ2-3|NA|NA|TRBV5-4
CASSFYAGTNTQYF
TGTGCCAGCAGCTTCTATGCGGGGACGAATACGCAGTATTTT
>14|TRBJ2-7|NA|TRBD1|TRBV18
CASPLTGSSYEQYF
TGTGCCAGCCCACTGACAGGGAGCTCCTACGAGCAGTACTTC
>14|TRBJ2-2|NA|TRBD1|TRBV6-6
CASSPPGGTGELFF
TGTGCCAGCAGTCCCCCAGGGGGCACCGGGGAGCTGTTTTTT
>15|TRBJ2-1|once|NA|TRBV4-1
CASTPGAGAYNEQFF
TGCGCCAGCACGCCGGGGGCGGGGGCCTACAATGAGCAGTTCTTC
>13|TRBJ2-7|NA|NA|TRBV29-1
CRLRGGIPYEQYF
TGCAGACTACGAGGCGGCATCCCCTACGAGCAGTACTTC
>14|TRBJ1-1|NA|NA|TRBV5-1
CASQLLQGRAEAFF
TGCGCCAGCCAATTACTACAGGGAAGGGCTGAAGCTTTCTTT
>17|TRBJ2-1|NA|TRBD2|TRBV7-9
CASSSMTSGSSYNEQFF
TGTGCCAGCAGCTCGATGACTAGCGGGTCCTCCTACAATGAGCAGTTCTTC
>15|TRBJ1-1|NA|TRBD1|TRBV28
CASSLTGGLATEAFF
TGTGCCAGCAGTTTGACAGGGGGCTTGGCCACTGAAGCTTTCTTT
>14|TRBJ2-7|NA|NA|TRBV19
CASSAGASGYEQYF
TGTGCCAGTAGTGCAGGGGCGTCCGGCTACGAGCAGTACTTC
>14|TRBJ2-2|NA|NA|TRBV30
CAWSAELITGELFF
TGTGCCTGGAGTGCCGAATTAATCACCGGGGAGCTGTTTTTT
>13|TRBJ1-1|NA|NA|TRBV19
CASRSTENTEAFF
TGTGCCAGTAGAAGTACAGAAAACACTGAAGCTTTCTTT
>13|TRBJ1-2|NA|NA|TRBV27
CASSLLPGEGYTF
TGTGCCAGCAGTTTACTCCCAGGGGAAGGCTACACCTTC
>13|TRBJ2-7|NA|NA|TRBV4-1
CASSQDWRPEQYF
TGCGCCAGCAGCCAAGATTGGAGGCCCGAGCAGTACTTC
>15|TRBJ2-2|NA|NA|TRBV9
CASSVGPKNTGELFF
TGTGCCAGCAGCGTAGGGCCTAAGAACACCGGGGAGCTGTTTTTT
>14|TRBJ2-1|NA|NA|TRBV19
CASRARGGYNEQFF
TGTGCCAGTAGGGCCAGGGGGGGCTACAATGAGCAGTTCTTC
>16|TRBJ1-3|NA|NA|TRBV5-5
CASSLGREFSGNTIYF
TGTGCCAGCAGCTTGGGACGGGAATTCTCTGGAAACACCATATATTTT
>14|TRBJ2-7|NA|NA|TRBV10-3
CATSRDSGIYEQYF
TGTGCCACCTCGCGGGACAGTGGTATCTACGAGCAGTACTTC
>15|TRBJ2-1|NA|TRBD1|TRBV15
CATSRAGQGSNEQFF
TGTGCCACCAGCAGAGCGGGACAGGGGTCCAATGAGCAGTTCTTC
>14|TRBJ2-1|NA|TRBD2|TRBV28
CASTLAGLYNEQFF
TGTGCCAGCACCCTAGCGGGACTCTACAATGAGCAGTTCTTC
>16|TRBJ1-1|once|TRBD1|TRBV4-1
CASSPWTGDQNTEAFF
TGCGCCAGCAGCCCCTGGACAGGGGACCAGAACACTGAAGCTTTCTTT
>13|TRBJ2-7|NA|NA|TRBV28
CASSAGGSYEQYF
TGTGCCAGCAGTGCAGGGGGGTCCTACGAGCAGTACTTC
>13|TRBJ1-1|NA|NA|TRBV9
CASSVVSESEAFF
TGTGCCAGCAGCGTAGTCTCTGAGTCTGAAGCTTTCTTT
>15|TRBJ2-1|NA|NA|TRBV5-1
CASSIGWQAINEQFF
TGCGCCAGCAGCATTGGGTGGCAGGCGATCAATGAGCAGTTCTTC
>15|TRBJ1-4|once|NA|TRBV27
CASSPERGPAEGLFF
TGTGCCAGCAGTCCCGAGAGAGGGCCGGCGGAAGGACTGTTTTTT
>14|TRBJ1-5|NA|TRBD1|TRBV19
CASSHRDSYQPQHF
TGTGCCAGTAGTCACCGGGACAGCTATCAGCCCCAGCATTTT
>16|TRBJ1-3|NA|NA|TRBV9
CASSVGGPSSGNTIYF
TGTGCCAGCAGCGTAGGGGGCCCCAGCTCTGGAAACACCATATATTTT
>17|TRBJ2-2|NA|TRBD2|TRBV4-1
CASSQEAGGAITGELFF
TGCGCCAGCAGCCAAGAGGCGGGAGGGGCGATCACCGGGGAGCTGTTTTTT
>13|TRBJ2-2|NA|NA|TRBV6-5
CASSPRVSGELFF
TGTGCCAGCAGCCCCAGGGTTTCCGGGGAGCTGTTTTTT
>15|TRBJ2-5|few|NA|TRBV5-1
CASSLGRAPEETQYF
TGCGCCAGCAGCTTGGGCAGAGCGCCGGAAGAGACCCAGTACTTC
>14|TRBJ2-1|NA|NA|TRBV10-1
CASSPSRGPDEQFF
TGCGCCAGCTCCCCTTCGCGGGGGCCGGATGAGCAGTTCTTC
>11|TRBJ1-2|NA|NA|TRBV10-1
CASSGGGGYTF
TGCGCCAGCAGCGGGGGCGGGGGCTACACCTTC
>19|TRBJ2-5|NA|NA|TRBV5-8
CASSSREGQPFPWGETQYF
TGTGCCAGCAGCTCACGAGAAGGACAGCCCTTCCCCTGGGGGGAGACCCAGTACTTC
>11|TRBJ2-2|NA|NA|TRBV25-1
CASSGSRELFF
TGTGCCAGCAGTGGGTCCCGGGAGCTGTTTTTT
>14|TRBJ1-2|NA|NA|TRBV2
CASSERWFNYGYTF
TGTGCCAGCAGTGAACGCTGGTTTAACTATGGCTACACCTTC
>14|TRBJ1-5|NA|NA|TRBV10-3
CAISEGYGNQPQHF
TGTGCCATCAGTGAGGGGTACGGCAATCAGCCCCAGCATTTT
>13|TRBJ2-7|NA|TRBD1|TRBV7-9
CASSGTGVYEQYF
TGTGCCAGCTCCGGGACAGGGGTTTACGAGCAGTACTTC
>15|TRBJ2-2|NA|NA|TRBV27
CASSLSGENTGELFF
TGTGCCAGCAGTTTATCCGGGGAAAACACCGGGGAGCTGTTTTTT
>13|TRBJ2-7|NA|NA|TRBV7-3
CASSSGGSYEQYF
TGTGCCAGCAGCTCCGGGGGCTCCTACGAGCAGTACTTC
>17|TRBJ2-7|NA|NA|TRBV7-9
CASSLDDPGTDSYEQYF
TGTGCCAGCAGCTTAGACGATCCCGGGACGGACTCCTACGAGCAGTACTTC
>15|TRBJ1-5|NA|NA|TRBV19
CASSMAGDGNQPQHF
TGTGCCAGTAGTATGGCGGGGGACGGCAATCAGCCCCAGCATTTT
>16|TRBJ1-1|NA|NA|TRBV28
CASSLLVFGSPTEAFF
TGTGCCAGCAGTTTATTGGTTTTTGGTTCCCCCACTGAAGCTTTCTTT
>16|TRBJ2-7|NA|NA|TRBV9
CASPPRPGVRRYEQYF
TGTGCCAGCCCCCCAAGGCCGGGGGTTCGGAGGTACGAGCAGTACTTC
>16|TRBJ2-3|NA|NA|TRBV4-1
CASSPRDGGRTDTQYF
TGCGCCAGCAGCCCCCGGGACGGGGGGCGCACAGATACGCAGTATTTT
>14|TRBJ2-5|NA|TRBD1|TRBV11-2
CASSQGTGKQTQYF
TGTGCCAGCAGCCAAGGGACAGGGAAACAGACCCAGTACTTC